Sequencing of this TCR beta chain was carried out in a study of radiotherapy plus CTLA-4 blockade in lung cancer. Study information: Objective responses were documented in 15% to 20% of patients, with disease control in 31%.

Per germline, CDR1 LNHDA and CDR2 SQIVND (reference sequence). CDR3 length: 15 residues. V was pared by 4 bases and J by 2 bases, with 4 bases of the junction left unmatched. The study treated chemo-refractory metastatic non-small-cell lung cancer patients with focal radiation plus ipilimumab CTLA-4 blockade. The method was immunoSEQ multiplex PCR; TCRdb's version includes in-frame clones alone and lacks a portion of them. The data show around 86,000 clones, roughly four fifths seen once. The genes are TRBV19 and TRBJ1-5; 8 bases align to TRBD1. Source: peripheral blood, taken from a patient treated with radiotherapy plus ipilimumab. The clonotype originates from a human donor with non-small cell lung cancer who had stable disease on radiotherapy plus ipilimumab. CDR3 sequence: CASSTQTGGNQPQHF. The CDR3 DNA is TGTGCCAGTAGTACTCAGACAGGGGGCAATCAGCCCCAGCATTTT. The full variable domain, with the rest looked up from reference TRBV19 and TRBJ1-5, is DGGITQSPKYLFRKEGQNVTLSCEQNLNHDAMYWYRQDPGQGLRLIYYSQIVNDFQKGDIAEGYSVSREKKESFPLTVTSAQKNPTAFYLCASSTQTGGNQPQHFGDGTRLSIL.